These 20 T cell receptor beta chains came from one sample sequenced in a study of spatial heterogeneity in lung cancer. Time point noted: blood at routine non-recurrence follow-up after resection. In TCRdb, the 5' RACE reads were re-called with MiXCR into one record per CDR3 protein. The data show over a thousand distinct CDR3 sequences, roughly three fifths seen once. Source: PBMCs, taken at follow-up. Receptor source: a female donor with early-stage non-small cell lung cancer.

For this clonotype: Because the library targeted alpha chains, this beta chain is an off-target read whose size means little. This chain uses TRBV5-4 with TRBJ2-3; no clear D gene. The CDR3 is 13 residues long. Germline-derived CDR1 and CDR2 are SGHNT and YYREEE (reference sequence). Trimming removed 4 bases from V and 2 bases from J, with 8 bases in between. In DNA, the CDR3 is TGTGCCAGCAGCCTTATCCCCACAGATACGCAGTATTTT. Translated, it gives CASSLIPTDTQYF.

To note about this clonotype: This beta chain is an unintended read in a library built for alpha chains; its size means little. This chain joins TRBV7-9 and TRBJ2-3; D may be TRBD1 (5 bases). Germline V lookup: CDR1 SEHNR, CDR2 FQNEAQ (reference sequence). The CDR3 loop spans 14 amino acids. V shed 0 bases and J shed 4 bases, with 8 bases lying between them. CDR3 in amino acids: CASSLAGAPDTQYF. The DNA for the CDR3 is TGTGCCAGCAGCTTAGCTGGGGCCCCAGATACGCAGTATTTT. The full variable domain, rest sourced from reference TRBV7-9 and TRBJ2-3, is DTGVSQNPRHKITKRGQNVTFRCDPISEHNRLYWYRQTLGQGPEFLTYFQNEAQLEKSRLLSDRFSAERPKGSFSTLEIQRTEQGDSAMYLCASSLAGAPDTQYFGPGTRLTVL.

Notes on this clonotype: This beta chain slipped into a library made for alpha chains as a stray read, so its size is not meaningful. The DNA of the CDR3 is TGTGCCAGCAGCCAAGTGTTAGTCGGCAATGAGCAGTTCTTC. Translating it yields CASSQVLVGNEQFF. The V and J genes are TRBV3-1 and TRBJ2-1; no definite D call. This CDR3 spans 14 amino acids. Germline lookup yields CDR1 LGHDT and CDR2 YNNKEL (reference sequence). V lost 1 base and J lost 6, with 10 bases in between.

A remark on this clonotype: Because the library targeted alpha chains, this beta chain is an off-target read whose size means little. This chain links TRBV24-1 with TRBJ2-5, with D possibly matching TRBD1 (6 bases). This CDR3 comprises 15 residues. The germline V gene encodes CDR1 KGHDR and CDR2 SFDVKD. The V end was cut by 4 bases, the J end by 2 bases, with 13 bases between. CDR3: CATSETTGLQETQYF. The CDR3 region has the DNA TGTGCCACCAGTGAAACCACAGGGTTACAAGAGACCCAGTACTTC.

Concerning this clonotype: This beta chain is an off-target read within a library intended for alpha chains, so its frequency means little. V gene TRBV7-8 combines with J gene TRBJ1-1; no clear D. V gave up 1 base and J gave up 6 bases, with 6 bases separating them. CDR1 is SGHVS and CDR2 is FQNEAQ in the germline V gene. The CDR3 has 12 amino acids. The CDR3 DNA reads TGTGCCAGCAGCTTAGGTTTCGCTGAAGCTTTCTTT. It is translated as CASSLGFAEAFF.

Of note for this clonotype: Since the library was made to target alpha chains, this beta chain is a stray read and its abundance is not meaningful. The chain employs TRBV29-1 and TRBJ2-7; 7 bases line up with TRBD1. CDR1 is SQVTM and CDR2 is ANQGSEA in the germline V gene. J lost 11 bases, V lost 2 bases, and 9 bases had no gene match. The CDR3 is 12 amino acids. DNA of the CDR3: TGCAGCGTTGAAACAGGGGATGATAATAAGTACTTC. Amino acids: CSVETGDDNKYF.

There are a few counts of this clonotype. Being off target in a library aimed at alpha chains, this beta chain has a size of little meaning. This chain connects TRBV9 to TRBJ2-1, with D maybe TRBD1 (5 bases). This CDR3 region has 14 residues. V was pared by 4 bases and J by 10 bases, with 18 bases between. Germline V lookup: CDR1 SGDLS, CDR2 YYNGEE. The CDR3: CASSSSKGYQEQFF. The CDR3 region has the DNA TGTGCCAGCAGCTCCTCAAAGGGGTACCAGGAGCAGTTCTTC.

Comments on this clonotype: In a library made to pick up alpha chains, this beta chain is a stray read with a size that means little. The chain has TRBV28 and TRBJ2-7, with 12 bases matching TRBD2. V was clipped by 8 bases and J by 2 bases; unmatched bases: 1. This CDR3 region has 13 residues. CDR1 and CDR2 (germline): MDHEN, SYDVKM. The CDR3 sequence is CASGLAGPYEQYF. In DNA form, the CDR3 reads TGTGCCAGCGGACTAGCGGGACCCTACGAGCAGTACTTC.

A remark on this clonotype: The library was designed around alpha chains, so this beta chain is a stray read whose abundance carries little weight. The genes are TRBV5-1 and TRBJ1-1; weak D call: TRBD1 (6 bases). V was pared by 3 bases and J by 5 bases, with 11 bases between. This CDR3 has 13 amino acids. Germline lookup yields CDR1 SGHRS and CDR2 YFSETQ. The CDR3 protein is CASSSQQGTEAFF. CDR3 nucleotide sequence: TGCGCCAGCAGCTCCCAACAGGGAACTGAAGCTTTCTTT.

A remark on this clonotype: Found in a library prepared for alpha chains, this beta chain is an off-target read, and its abundance has little meaning. V is TRBV12-3 or TRBV12-4 and J is TRBJ1-2; 7 bases match TRBD1. Trimming cost V 6 bases and J 4 bases; bases outside gene matches: 2. There are 12 residues in the CDR3. The DNA of the CDR3 is TGTGCCAGCAGCAACAGGGGCTATGGCTACACCTTC. Protein sequence: CASSNRGYGYTF.

This clonotype was picked up one time. This beta chain is an unintended read in a library built for alpha chains; its size means little. V and J are TRBV11-2 and TRBJ2-7; D not resolved. The CDR3 is made up of 11 amino acids. V dropped 1 base and J dropped 6 bases, with 4 bases sitting between them. Germline CDR1 and CDR2: SGHAT and FQNNGV. CDR3 coding DNA: TGTGCCAGCAGCTTAGTTACCGAGCAGTACTTC. This gives the protein CASSLVTEQYF.

This clonotype was seen only a few times. The library was designed around alpha chains, so this beta chain is a stray read whose abundance carries little weight. The chain combines TRBV19 with TRBJ2-7; weak D call: TRBD2 (6 bases). The CDR3 runs to 12 residues. Germline CDR1 is LNHDA and CDR2 is SQIVND (reference sequence). Deletions cut 5 bases from V and 3 bases from J, with 8 bases between. As DNA, the CDR3 is TGTGCCAGTAGTCCCGGGAGCTACGAGCAGTACTTC. Translation gives CASSPGSYEQYF.

As regards this clonotype: This beta chain was picked up by a library intended for alpha chains and is off target, so its count carries little meaning. This sequence joins TRBV5-4 and TRBJ2-5; D is possibly TRBD2 (7 bases). Trimming left V 2 bases short and J 5 bases short, with 13 bases between. Germline V gene lookup returns CDR1 SGHNT and CDR2 YYREEE (reference sequence). The CDR3 loop spans 14 amino acids. CDR3 region: CASSFNGGGETQYF. For the CDR3, the DNA is TGTGCCAGCAGCTTCAATGGGGGGGGCGAGACCCAGTACTTC.

Of note for this clonotype: This beta chain is an off-target read within a library intended for alpha chains, so its frequency means little. The rearrangement joins TRBV29-1 to TRBJ2-1; weak D call: TRBD1 (6 bases). Trimming pared 5 bases from V and 8 bases from J, leaving 16 bases between. This CDR3 spans 13 amino acids. CDR1 SQVTM and CDR2 ANQGSEA come from the germline V gene. CDR3 bases: TGCAGCGTTAAAACGCAGGGGTACGATGAGCAGTTCTTC. Its protein product is CSVKTQGYDEQFF.

A word on this clonotype: Since the library was made to target alpha chains, this beta chain is a stray read and its abundance is not meaningful. The CDR3 protein is CASSLKGHEQFF. In DNA, the CDR3 is TGCGCCAGCAGCTTGAAGGGGCATGAGCAGTTCTTC. The chain combines TRBV5-1 with TRBJ2-1, with a possible D match to TRBD1 (5 bases). The CDR3 spans 12 residues. Germline V gene lookup returns CDR1 SGHRS and CDR2 YFSETQ. V was shortened by 1 base and J by 8 bases, with 7 bases between the two germline ends.

This clonotype has only one observation. A junction end diverges from the germline sequence, so it may reflect a read error. The size of this beta chain means little, since it is a stray read in a library made for alpha chains. The chain recombines TRBV29-1 with TRBJ1-1; 8 nucleotides line up with TRBD1. The CDR3 extends over 13 amino acids. Germline loops: CDR1 SQVTM, CDR2 ANQGSEA. The CDR3: CSIDLPRGLGAFF. As DNA, the CDR3 is TGCAGCATTGACCTCCCCAGGGGGCTAGGAGCTTTCTTT.

With regard to this clonotype: This beta chain is an unintended read in a library built for alpha chains; its size means little. The rearrangement links TRBV7-9 to TRBJ2-2; D unresolved. Germline CDR1 and CDR2: SEHNR and FQNEAQ (reference sequence). V shed 2 bases and J shed 1 base, with 2 bases lying between them. CDR3 length: 13 amino acids. CDR3 bases: TGTGCCAGCAGCTTAAGGAACACCGGGGAGCTGTTTTTT. Its protein product is CASSLRNTGELFF.

In the case of this clonotype: This beta chain turned up in a library designed for alpha chains; as an off-target read, its abundance says little. The rearrangement joins TRBV7-2 to TRBJ2-5; 8 nucleotides line up with TRBD1. The CDR3 sequence is 14 residues long. CDR1 SGHTA and CDR2 FQGNSA come from the germline V gene. Trimming removed 5 bases from V and 2 bases from J; junction bases left unmatched: 4. CDR3 protein: CASSKQGGQETQYF. Written as DNA, the CDR3 is TGTGCCAGCAGCAAACAGGGGGGACAAGAGACCCAGTACTTC. The full variable domain, in which reference TRBV7-2 and TRBJ2-5 provide the parts outside the CDR3, is GAGVSQSPSNKVTEKGKDVELRCDPISGHTALYWYRQSLGQGLEFLIYFQGNSAPDKSGLPSDRFSAERTGGSVSTLTIQRTQQEDSAVYLCASSKQGGQETQYFGPGTRLLVL.

This clonotype was seen just once. As an off-target read in a library built for alpha chains, this beta chain has a frequency of little significance. The V gene is TRBV9, the J gene TRBJ1-6; D might be TRBD1 (6 bases). This CDR3 comprises 14 residues. Looked up from germline, CDR1 is SGDLS and CDR2 is YYNGEE. The V gene lost 0 bases and the J gene lost 6 bases, with 7 bases spanning the gap. The CDR3 region is CASSVEQGNSPLHF. The CDR3 DNA sequence: TGTGCCAGCAGCGTAGAACAGGGTAATTCACCCCTCCACTTT.

Of note for this clonotype: This beta chain slipped into a library made for alpha chains as a stray read, so its size is not meaningful. The rearrangement links TRBV4-1 to TRBJ1-6; D gene unclear. V lost 1 base and J lost 10, with 11 bases in between. The CDR3 is made up of 14 amino acids. The germline V gene has CDR1 MGHRA and CDR2 YSYEKL. The CDR3 region is CASSQVNPGSPLHF. In DNA form, the CDR3 reads TGCGCCAGCAGCCAAGTAAACCCCGGCTCACCCCTCCACTTT.